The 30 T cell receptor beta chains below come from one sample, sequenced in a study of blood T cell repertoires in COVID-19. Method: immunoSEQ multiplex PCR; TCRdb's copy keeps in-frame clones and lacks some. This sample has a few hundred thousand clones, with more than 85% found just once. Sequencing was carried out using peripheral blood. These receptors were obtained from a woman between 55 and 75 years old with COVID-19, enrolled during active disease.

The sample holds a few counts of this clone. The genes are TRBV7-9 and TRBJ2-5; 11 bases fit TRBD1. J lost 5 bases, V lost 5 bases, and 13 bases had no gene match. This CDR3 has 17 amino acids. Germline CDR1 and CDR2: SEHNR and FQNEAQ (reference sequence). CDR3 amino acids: CASSVRDRGLFGETQYF. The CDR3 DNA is TGTGCCAGCAGCGTCCGGGACAGGGGGTTATTTGGGGAGACCCAGTACTTC.

CDR3 nucleotide sequence: TGTGCCAGCAGCCCCCAGGGGACAGCTTTCTTT. It translates to CASSPQGTAFF. The genes are TRBV28 and TRBJ1-1; weak D call: TRBD1 (6 bases). The germline V and J ends were trimmed by 6 bases and 10 bases, with 12 bases remaining between them. The V gene's germline CDR1 is MDHEN and CDR2 SYDVKM. This CDR3 comprises 11 residues.

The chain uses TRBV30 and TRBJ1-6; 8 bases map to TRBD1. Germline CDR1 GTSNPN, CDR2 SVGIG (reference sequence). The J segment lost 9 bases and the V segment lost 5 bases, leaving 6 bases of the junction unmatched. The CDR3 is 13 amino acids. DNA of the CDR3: TGTGCCTGGGCGGACAGGGTTTTTTCACCCCTCCACTTT. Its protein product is CAWADRVFSPLHF.

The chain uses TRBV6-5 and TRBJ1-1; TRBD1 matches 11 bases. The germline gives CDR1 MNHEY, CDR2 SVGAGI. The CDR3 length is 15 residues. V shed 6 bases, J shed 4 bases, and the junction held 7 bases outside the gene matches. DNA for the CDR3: TGTGCCAGCAGCACCCGGACAGGGGGCTCCACTGAAGCTTTCTTT. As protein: CASSTRTGGSTEAFF.

DNA for the CDR3: TGTGCCTGGAGTGTATCGGGGGAGCAGTACTTC. It is translated as CAWSVSGEQYF. J is TRBJ2-7 and V is TRBV30; possible D gene TRBD2, 5 bases. The CDR3 totals 11 residues. Germline V gene sequence: CDR1 GTSNPN, CDR2 SVGIG (reference sequence). Trimming shortened V by 0 bases and J by 7 bases, and 7 bases separated the two germline ends.

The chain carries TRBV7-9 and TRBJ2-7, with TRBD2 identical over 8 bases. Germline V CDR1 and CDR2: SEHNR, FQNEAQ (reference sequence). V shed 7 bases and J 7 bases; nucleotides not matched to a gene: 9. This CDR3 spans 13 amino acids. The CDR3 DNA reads TGTGCCAGCACCCGGGGGGGCGTTGGGGAGCAGTACTTC. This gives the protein CASTRGGVGEQYF.

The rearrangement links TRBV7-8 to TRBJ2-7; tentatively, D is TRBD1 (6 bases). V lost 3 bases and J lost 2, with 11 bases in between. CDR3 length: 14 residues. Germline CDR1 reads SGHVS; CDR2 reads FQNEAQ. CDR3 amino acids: CASSLAGDPYEQYF. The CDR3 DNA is TGTGCCAGCAGCTTGGCAGGGGATCCCTACGAGCAGTACTTC.

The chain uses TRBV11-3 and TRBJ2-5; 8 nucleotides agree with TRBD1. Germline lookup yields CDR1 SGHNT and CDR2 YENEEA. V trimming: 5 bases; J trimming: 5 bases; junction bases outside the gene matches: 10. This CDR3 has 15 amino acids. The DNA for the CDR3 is TGTGCCAGCAGCGCCCGGACAGGGTCCCGGGAGACCCAGTACTTC. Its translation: CASSARTGSRETQYF.

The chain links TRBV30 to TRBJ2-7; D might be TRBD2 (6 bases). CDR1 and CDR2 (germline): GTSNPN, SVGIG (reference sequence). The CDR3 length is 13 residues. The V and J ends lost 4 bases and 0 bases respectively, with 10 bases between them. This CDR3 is CAWTRGSSYEQYF. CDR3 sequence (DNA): TGTGCCTGGACTCGGGGGAGCTCCTACGAGCAGTACTTC.

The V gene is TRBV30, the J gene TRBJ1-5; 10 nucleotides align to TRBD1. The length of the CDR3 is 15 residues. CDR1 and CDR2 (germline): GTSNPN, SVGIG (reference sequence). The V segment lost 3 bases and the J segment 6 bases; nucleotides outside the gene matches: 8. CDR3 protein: CAWSDMTGGSQPQHF. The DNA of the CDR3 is TGTGCCTGGAGCGATATGACAGGGGGCAGTCAGCCCCAGCATTTT.

Written as DNA, the CDR3 is TGCGCCAGCAGCCGAATACCGGGACAGGGAACCTACGAGCAGTACTTC. Its translation is CASSRIPGQGTYEQYF. V usage is TRBV4-3 and J usage is TRBJ2-7, with 9 bases that match TRBD1. Unmatched junction bases numbered 9, after V lost 4 bases and J lost 2 bases. The CDR3 is 16 residues long. The germline gives CDR1 LGHNA, CDR2 YSLEER.

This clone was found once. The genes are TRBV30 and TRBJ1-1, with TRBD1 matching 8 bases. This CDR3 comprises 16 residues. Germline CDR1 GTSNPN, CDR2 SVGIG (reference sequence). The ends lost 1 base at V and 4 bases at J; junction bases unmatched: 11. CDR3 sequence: CAWSDETGGAATEAFF. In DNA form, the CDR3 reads TGTGCCTGGAGTGATGAAACAGGGGGGGCCGCCACTGAAGCTTTCTTT.

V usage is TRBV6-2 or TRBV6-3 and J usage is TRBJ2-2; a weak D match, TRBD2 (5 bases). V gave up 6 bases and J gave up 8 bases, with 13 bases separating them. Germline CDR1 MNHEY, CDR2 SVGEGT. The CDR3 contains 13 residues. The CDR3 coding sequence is TGTGCCAGCAGCCGCGGAGGTGAAGGGGAGCTGTTTTTT. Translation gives CASSRGGEGELFF.

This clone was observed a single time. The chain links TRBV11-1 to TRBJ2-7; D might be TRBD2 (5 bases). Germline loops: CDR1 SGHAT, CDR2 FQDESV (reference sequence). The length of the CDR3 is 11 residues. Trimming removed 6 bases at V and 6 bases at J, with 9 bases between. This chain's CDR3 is CASSLEGEQYF. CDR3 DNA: TGTGCCAGCAGTCTTGAGGGCGAGCAGTACTTC. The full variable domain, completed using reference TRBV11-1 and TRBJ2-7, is EAEVAQSPRYKITEKSQAVAFWCDPISGHATLYWYRQILGQGPELLVQFQDESVVDDSQLPKDRFSAERLKGVDSTLKIQPAELGDSAMYLCASSLEGEQYFGPGTRLTVT.

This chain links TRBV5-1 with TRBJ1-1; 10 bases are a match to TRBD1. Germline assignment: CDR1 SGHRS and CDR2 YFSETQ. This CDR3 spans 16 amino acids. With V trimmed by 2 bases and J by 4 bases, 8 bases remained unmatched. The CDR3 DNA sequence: TGCGCCAGCAGCTTACGACAGGGGGCGTTCGGCACTGAAGCTTTCTTT. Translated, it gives CASSLRQGAFGTEAFF.

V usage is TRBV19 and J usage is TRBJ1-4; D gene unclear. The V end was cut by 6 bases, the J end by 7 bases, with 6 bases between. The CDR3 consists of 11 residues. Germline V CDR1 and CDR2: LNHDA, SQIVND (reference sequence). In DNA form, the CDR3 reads TGTGCCAGTAGAACCGGTGAAAAACTGTTTTTT. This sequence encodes CASRTGEKLFF.

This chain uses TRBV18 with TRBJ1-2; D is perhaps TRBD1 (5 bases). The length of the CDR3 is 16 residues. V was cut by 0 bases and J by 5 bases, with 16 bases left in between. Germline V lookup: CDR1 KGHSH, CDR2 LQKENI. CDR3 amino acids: CASSPPRQGLGYGYTF. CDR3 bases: TGTGCCAGCTCACCACCGCGGCAGGGACTAGGGTATGGCTACACCTTC.

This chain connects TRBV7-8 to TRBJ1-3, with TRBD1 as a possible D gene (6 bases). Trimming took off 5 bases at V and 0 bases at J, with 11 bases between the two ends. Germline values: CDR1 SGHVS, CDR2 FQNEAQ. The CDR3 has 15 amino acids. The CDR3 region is CASSPRTVSGNTIYF. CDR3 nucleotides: TGTGCCAGCAGCCCAAGGACAGTCTCTGGAAACACCATATATTTT.

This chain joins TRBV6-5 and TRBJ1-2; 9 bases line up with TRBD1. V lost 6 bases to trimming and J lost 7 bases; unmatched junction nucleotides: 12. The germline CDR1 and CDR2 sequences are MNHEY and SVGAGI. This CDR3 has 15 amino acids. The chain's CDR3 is CASSDATGGWGGYTF. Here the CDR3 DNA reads TGTGCCAGCAGCGACGCTACAGGGGGCTGGGGTGGCTACACCTTC.

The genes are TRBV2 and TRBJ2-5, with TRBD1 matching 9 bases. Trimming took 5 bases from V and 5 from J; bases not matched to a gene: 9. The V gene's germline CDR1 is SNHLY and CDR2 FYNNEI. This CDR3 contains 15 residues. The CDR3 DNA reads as TGTGCCAGCAGTCATCAATTGACAGGGGGGGAGACCCAGTACTTC. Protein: CASSHQLTGGETQYF.

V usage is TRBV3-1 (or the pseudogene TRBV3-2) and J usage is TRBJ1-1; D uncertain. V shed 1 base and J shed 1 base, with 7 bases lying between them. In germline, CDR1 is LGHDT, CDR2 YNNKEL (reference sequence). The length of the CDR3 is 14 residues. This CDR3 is CASSQAAGNTEAFF. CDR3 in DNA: TGTGCCAGCAGCCAAGCCGCGGGGAACACTGAAGCTTTCTTT.

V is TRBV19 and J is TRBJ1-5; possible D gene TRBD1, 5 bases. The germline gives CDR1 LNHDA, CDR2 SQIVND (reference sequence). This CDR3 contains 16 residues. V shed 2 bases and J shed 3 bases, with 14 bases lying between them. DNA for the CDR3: TGTGCCAGTAGTATAAGGCAGTTCAGGGCCAATCAGCCCCAGCATTTT. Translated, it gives CASSIRQFRANQPQHF.

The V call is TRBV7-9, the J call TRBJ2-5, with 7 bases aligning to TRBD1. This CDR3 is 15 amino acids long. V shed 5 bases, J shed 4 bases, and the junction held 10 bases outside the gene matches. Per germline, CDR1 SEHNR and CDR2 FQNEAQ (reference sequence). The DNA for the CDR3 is TGTGCCAGCAGCGCCGACAGGGTCGTGAGAGAGACCCAGTACTTC. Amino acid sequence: CASSADRVVRETQYF.

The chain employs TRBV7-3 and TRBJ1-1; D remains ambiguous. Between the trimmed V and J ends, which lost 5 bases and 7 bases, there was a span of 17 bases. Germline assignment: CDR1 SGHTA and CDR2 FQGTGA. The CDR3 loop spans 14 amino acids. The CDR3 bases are TGTGCCAGCAGCCGGACGGGCCCCGAGGGTGAAGCTTTCTTT. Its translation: CASSRTGPEGEAFF. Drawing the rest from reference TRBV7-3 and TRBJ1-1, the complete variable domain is GAGVSQTPSNKVTEKGKYVELRCDPISGHTALYWYRQSLGQGPEFLIYFQGTGAADDSGLPNDRFFAVRPEGSVSTLKIQRTERGDSAVYLCASSRTGPEGEAFFGQGTRLTVV.

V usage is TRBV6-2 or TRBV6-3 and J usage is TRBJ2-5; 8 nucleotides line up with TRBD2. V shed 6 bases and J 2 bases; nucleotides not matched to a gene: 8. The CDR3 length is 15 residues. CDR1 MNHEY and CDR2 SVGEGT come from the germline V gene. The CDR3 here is CASSPGTRTQETQYF. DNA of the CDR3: TGTGCCAGCAGCCCTGGGACTAGGACACAAGAGACCCAGTACTTC.

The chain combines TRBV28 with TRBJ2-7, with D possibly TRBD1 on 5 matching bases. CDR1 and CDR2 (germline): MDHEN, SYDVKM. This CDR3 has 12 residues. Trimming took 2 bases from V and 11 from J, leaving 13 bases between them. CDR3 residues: CASSLPEGVEYF. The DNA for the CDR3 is TGTGCCAGCAGTTTACCCGAAGGGGTGGAGTACTTC.

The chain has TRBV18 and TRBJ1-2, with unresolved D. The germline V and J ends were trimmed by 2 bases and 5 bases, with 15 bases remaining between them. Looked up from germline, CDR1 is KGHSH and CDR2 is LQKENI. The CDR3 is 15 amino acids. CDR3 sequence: CASSPMDWAEYGYTF. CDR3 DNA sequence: TGTGCCAGCTCACCAATGGACTGGGCGGAGTATGGCTACACCTTC.

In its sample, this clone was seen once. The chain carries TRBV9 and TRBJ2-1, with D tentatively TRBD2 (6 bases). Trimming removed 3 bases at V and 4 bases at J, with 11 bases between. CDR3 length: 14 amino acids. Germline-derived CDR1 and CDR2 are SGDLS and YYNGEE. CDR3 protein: CASSESRGYNEQFF. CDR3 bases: TGTGCCAGCAGCGAGTCCCGGGGGTACAATGAGCAGTTCTTC.

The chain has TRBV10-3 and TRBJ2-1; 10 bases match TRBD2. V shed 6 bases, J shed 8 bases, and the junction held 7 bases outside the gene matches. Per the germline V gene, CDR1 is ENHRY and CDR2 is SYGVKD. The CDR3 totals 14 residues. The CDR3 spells CAISALAGSDEQFF. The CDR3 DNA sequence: TGTGCCATCAGCGCACTAGCGGGATCCGATGAGCAGTTCTTC.

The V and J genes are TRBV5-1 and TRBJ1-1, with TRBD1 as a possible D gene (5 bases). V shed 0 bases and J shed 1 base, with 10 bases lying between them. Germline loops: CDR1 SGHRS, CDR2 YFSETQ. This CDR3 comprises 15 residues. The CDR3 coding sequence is TGCGCCAGCAGCTTGGTGGGGCGCGGGAACACTGAAGCTTTCTTT. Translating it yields CASSLVGRGNTEAFF.